This T cell receptor beta chain was sequenced in a study of vaccination effects on CD4 cells after COVID-19. Study-wide results and caveats: Healthy vaccinees' vaccine-induced clones included only 1 of 255 that recognized common cold coronaviruses.

Repertoires were generated with immunoSEQ multiplex PCR, while TCRdb's copy carries only in-frame clones and drops some. The profile shows 25,000 to 30,000 clones, roughly 68% of them singletons. Viral peptide pool expansion of antigen-specific CD4+ T cells preceded sequencing in the ViraFEST assay. It was after 10 days of culture that CD4+ T cells were isolated. Nucleocapsid antibody tests were negative, and the vaccine recipients had no prior SARS-CoV-2 infection. Remarks on this clone: The antigen is undetermined.

Germline assignment: CDR1 MNHEY and CDR2 SVGAGI. V gave up 0 bases and J gave up 2 bases, with 14 bases separating them. CDR3 length equals 16 residues. V and J are TRBV6-5 and TRBJ2-7; D is unclear. The sequencing here drew on CD4+ T cells from PBMCs cultured with HCoV-NL63 spike peptides, taken before COVID-19 vaccination. This clonotype originated in a human donor who received a COVID-19 vaccine. The CDR3 region has the DNA TGTGCCAGCAGTTACTCCTCGCGTATCCCGACCTACGAGCAGTACTTC. Residues: CASSYSSRIPTYEQYF.